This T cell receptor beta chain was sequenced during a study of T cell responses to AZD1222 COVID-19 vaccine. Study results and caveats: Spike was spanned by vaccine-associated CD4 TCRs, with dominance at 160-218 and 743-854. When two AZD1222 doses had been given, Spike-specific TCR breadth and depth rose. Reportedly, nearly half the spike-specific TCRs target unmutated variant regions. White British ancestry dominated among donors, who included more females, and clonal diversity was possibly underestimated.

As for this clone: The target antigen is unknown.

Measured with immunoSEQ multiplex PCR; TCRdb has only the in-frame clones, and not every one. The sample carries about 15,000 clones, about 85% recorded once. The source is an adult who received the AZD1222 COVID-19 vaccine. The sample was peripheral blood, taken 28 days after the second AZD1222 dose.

The CDR3 sequence is CASSDTYNEQFF. The CDR3 nucleotides are TGCGCCAGCAGCGACACCTACAATGAGCAGTTCTTC. The chain is built from TRBV10-1 and TRBJ2-1; D call uncertain. V lost 6 bases and J 2 bases, leaving 5 bases between the germline ends. The CDR3 is 12 residues long. CDR1 and CDR2 (germline): WNHNN, SYGVQD (reference sequence).